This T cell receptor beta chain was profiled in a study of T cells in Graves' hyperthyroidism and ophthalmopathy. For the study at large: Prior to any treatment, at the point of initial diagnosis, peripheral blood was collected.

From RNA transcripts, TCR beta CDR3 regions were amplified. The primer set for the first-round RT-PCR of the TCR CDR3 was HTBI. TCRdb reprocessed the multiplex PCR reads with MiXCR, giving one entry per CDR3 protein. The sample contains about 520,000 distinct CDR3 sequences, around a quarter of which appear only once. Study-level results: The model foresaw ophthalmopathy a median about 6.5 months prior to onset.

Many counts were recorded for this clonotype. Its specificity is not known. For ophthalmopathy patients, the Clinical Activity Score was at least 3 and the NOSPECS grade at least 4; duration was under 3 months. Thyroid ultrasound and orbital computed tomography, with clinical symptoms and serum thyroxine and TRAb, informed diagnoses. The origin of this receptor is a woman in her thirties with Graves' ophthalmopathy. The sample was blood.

The CDR3 DNA is TGCAGTGCTAGTGAACTCGGGACAGGCGACTACGAGCAGTACTTC. Residues: CSASELGTGDYEQYF. This rearrangement joins TRBV20-1 to TRBJ2-7; 8 bases align to TRBD1. The CDR3 loop spans 15 amino acids. From germline, CDR1 is DFQATT and CDR2 SNEGSKA (reference sequence). Germline trimming cut 3 bases from V and 3 bases from J; bases unmatched to any gene: 10.